The sequence of this TCR beta chain was determined in a study of OX40 agonist ivuxolimab in advanced cancers. Notes on the research overall: Ivuxolimab, which targeted the costimulatory receptor OX40 (CD134), was an agonistic, fully human IgG2 monoclonal antibody. The monotherapy dose-escalation portion (N of about 50 patients) of the phase I ivuxolimab trial is reported in the paper. Among the roughly 52 dose-escalation patients, roughly 20 had hepatocellular carcinoma, 15 or so melanoma, 9 renal cell carcinoma and 9 head and neck cancer. Intravenous ivuxolimab was administered to patients every 2 weeks at six dose levels: 0.01, 0.1, 0.3, 1.5, 3 and 10 mg/kg. Patients were allowed to have had prior anti-PD-1, anti-PD-L1 or anti-CTLA-4 therapy, and roughly 40% of the dose-escalation patients had been treated with checkpoint inhibitors. The dose-escalation cohort was around 83% male with a mean age of roughly 62 years, ranging from about 23 to 85. Partial responses were achieved by three dose-escalation patients, of whom one had hepatocellular carcinoma and two had cutaneous melanoma. Peripheral TCRbeta sequencing aimed to test whether ivuxolimab altered TCR sequence diversity and caused clonal T-cell expansion.

Of note for this clone: Its antigen is not yet known. No qualities accompany the bases; no much larger clone lies one base away.

The trial excluded patients who had a history of autoimmune disease or who were on systemic immunosuppression. In every dose cohort, peripheral blood was drawn for TCR sequencing at baseline, cycle 4 day 1, and cycle 7 day 1. Samples came from an open-label, multicenter, first-in-human phase I dose-escalation trial of ivuxolimab. Adults with locally advanced or metastatic melanoma, renal cell carcinoma, hepatocellular carcinoma or head and neck squamous cell carcinoma were enrolled in the trial. CD4+ and CD8+ T cells were sorted separately from peripheral blood before TCR sequencing. The study at large found these results: The antigen specificity of the clonally expanded peripheral T cells was not determined. Clonal expansion of both CD4+ and CD8+ blood T cells was observed from baseline to week 6 at doses 0.1 to 3.0 mg/kg. In partial responders in the 0.1-3.0 mg/kg groups, normalized peripheral clonal expansion was found to be among the lowest, especially among CD8+ T cells. On average, CD8+ T cells showed more expanded clones than CD4+ T cells after ivuxolimab. Low levels of normalized T-cell clonal expansion were also shown by some nonresponding patients.

Genomic DNA was isolated from the sorted cells so that the TCRbeta CDR3 region could be sequenced. TCRbeta CDR3 regions were sequenced using the immunoSEQ Assay. Here the immuneACCESS table is served through TCRdb, limited to in-frame sequences with V and J called. Missing clones are a known gap in these copies; in checked studies unresolved V genes cover under half, and the rest lacks a known reason. The sample profile shows about 64,000 clones; about 86% of them were found once. The ten largest clones capture about 2.2% of the sample. Reading from cysteine to phenylalanine, the CDR3 counts 14 amino acids. The DNA shown is the 42-base CDR3, in frame from base 1. The germline ends are 13 bases apart after V is trimmed by 7 bases and J by 6 bases. CDR1 MDHEN and CDR2 SYDVKM were looked up in the germline V gene.

The clonotype originates from an adult with an advanced solid tumor such as melanoma, head and neck, liver or kidney cancer. This specimen consisted of CD4+ or CD8+ T cells sorted from blood, obtained in a trial of the OX40 agonist ivuxolimab. The chain links TRBV28 with TRBJ1-6; possibly the D gene is TRBD1, per 5 matching bases. CDR3 region: CASKNGAANSPLHF. The bases read TGTGCCAGCAAAAACGGGGCAGCTAATTCACCCCTCCACTTT.